Included here is one TCR beta chain sequence, with context. The antigen this receptor binds is unknown. Qualities for individual bases were not recorded, and no much larger clone is one base off. TCRbeta CDR3 regions were amplified from genomic DNA by means of the immunoSEQ Assay, a bias-controlled multiplex PCR. In the authors' own workflow: The number of nucleated cells in each sample was estimated by amplification of reference gene primers within the assay. To quantify the absolute abundance of each unique TCRbeta CDR3 rearrangement, sequence reads were collapsed and filtered. For each sample, productive Simpson clonality was calculated as the square root of Simpson's diversity index across productive rearrangements. TCRdb holds this immuneACCESS table with in-frame rearrangements only. Some clones are missing; in checked studies, unresolved V genes explain under half, and the rest has no known cause. The DNA gave D and trimming, while V, J and clone size come from that table. For this sample there are approximately 270,000 clones; about four fifths appear just once. The ten largest clonotypes hold over 7.5% of the sample.

This specimen belongs to a study of blood T cell repertoires in COVID-19 (dated by TCRdb to between 2020 and 2021). Concerning the study at large: Collaborator samples came from the United States, Italy and Spain and covered acute and convalescent phases of COVID-19. The material from the prospective study consisted of cDNA or gDNA derived from T cells, B-cell-depleted T cells, or PBMCs. HLA class I and class II types, where available, came from metadata supplied by the sample provider rather than from assay-based typing. Samples came from the ongoing ImmuneRACE study (first 160 participants) plus 1,254 subjects from 6 global collaborators. The repertoires were made available in a free public database intended to serve as a resource for research on the immune response to SARS-CoV-2. Sample metadata almost always included a de-identified subject ID, COVID-19 status, age in years and sex. Deeply sampled blood TCRbeta repertoires from subjects exposed to, actively infected with, or recovered from COVID-19 were included in the dataset. What the research found in general, with its limitations: How much clinical and demographic metadata was included differed by source and by participant, and the metadata was provided uncurated.

The collaborating institutions used their own protocols to collect whole blood in K2EDTA tubes. For TCRbeta analysis, collaborators shipped samples in one of three forms: frozen whole blood, isolated PBMCs, or DNA extracted from either of those sample types. CDR1 is given as SGHKS and CDR2 as YYEKEE, both from the germline V gene (reference sequence). A distance of 14 bases separates the germline ends of V and J, which lose 1 base and 1 base respectively. The CDR3 starts with the cysteine, ends with the phenylalanine, and has 16 residues. Only CDR3 DNA is held: 48 bases, read in frame from base 1. The sequence came from a man older than 75 with acute or convalescent COVID-19. The sample consisted of peripheral blood. The rearranged segments are TRBV5-5 and TRBJ1-1; no D gene call is confident. The DNA reads TGTGCCAGCAGCTTGCTTTTGGGCCCTACGAACACTGAAGCTTTCTTT. It codes for CASSLLLGPTNTEAFF.